These T cell receptor beta chains were read from a single sample in a study of metastatic and nonmetastatic thyroid tumors. TCRdb re-analyzed the PCR reads using MiXCR. The table shows roughly 25,000 clones, with roughly 13% occurring only once. Sequencing was performed on blood. These receptors came from a female donor with papillary thyroid cancer or a benign thyroid nodule (not recorded which). Some clones in this sample may be carry-over from other donors' samples. Both conserved end residues are part of each CDR3. Each record gives: CDR3 DNA, CDR3 protein, V gene, clone size, J gene, D gene. A D gene is named only where the DNA matches it firmly. Rows may omit the clone size; those that give it use once, few, many or a size class.

TGTGCCAGCAGCTTGCGCCCCCCCCTGACAGGGTGGTCCTACGAGCAGTACTTC	CASSLRPPLTGWSYEQYF	TRBV5-8	many	TRBJ2-7	TRBD1
TGTGCCAGCAGACCTGGGACGCCTTTTCAAAACATTCAGTACTTC	CASRPGTPFQNIQYF	TRBV11-2	few	TRBJ2-4	NA
TGTGCCATCAGCGGCCAGGGACGGACAAATTCACCCCTCCACTTT	CAISGQGRTNSPLHF	TRBV10-3	many	TRBJ1-6	NA
TGTGCCAGCAGCTTACTCGCGAGCTCCTACAATGAGCAGTTCTTC	CASSLLASSYNEQFF	TRBV7-9	many	TRBJ2-1	NA
TGCGCCAGCAGCCAAGATCCGGGGCAGGGGAGCTCTGAAGCTTTCTTT	CASSQDPGQGSSEAFF	TRBV4-1	medium-sized	TRBJ1-1	NA
TGTGCCAGCAGGAGGGACAACTCTGGAAACACCATATATTTT	CASRRDNSGNTIYF	TRBV6-1	NA	TRBJ1-3	NA
TGCGCCACCGGGGTGATCCCCCAAGAGACCCAGTACTTC	CATGVIPQETQYF	TRBV5-1	many	TRBJ2-5	NA
TGTGCCAGCCGCCCGGGACAGGGCTATCAGCCCCAGCATTTT	CASRPGQGYQPQHF	TRBV12-3/TRBV12-4	few	TRBJ1-5	TRBD1
TGTGCCAGCAGCTCTAGGTACGAGCAGTACTTC	CASSSRYEQYF	TRBV12-3/TRBV12-4	many	TRBJ2-7	NA
TGCAGCGTTGGGGGAGCTAGAAGCTCCTACAATGAGCAGTTCTTC	CSVGGARSSYNEQFF	TRBV29-1	many	TRBJ2-1	NA
TGTGCCACCAGTGACCCACGACAGGGCACAGATACGCAGTATTTT	CATSDPRQGTDTQYF	TRBV24-1	many	TRBJ2-3	NA
TGTGCCAGCAGCTTGGCGAACAGGGGCGAGGCAGCTTTCTTT	CASSLANRGEAAFF	TRBV5-6	many	TRBJ1-1	TRBD1
TGTGCCAGCAGCCAAGATTGGGGGAGTGAGCAGTTCTTC	CASSQDWGSEQFF	TRBV14	once	TRBJ2-1	NA
TGTGCCAGCAGCAAAACGGGCCTAGCGGGCTCCTACAATGAGCAGTTCTTC	CASSKTGLAGSYNEQFF	TRBV7-6	many	TRBJ2-1	TRBD2
TGCAGTGCTAGACGGGATAATGAAAAACTGTTTTTT	CSARRDNEKLFF	TRBV20-1	many	TRBJ1-4	NA
TGTGCCAGCGGCCGGGACAGGGGGGTGGGAGGCTACACCTTC	CASGRDRGVGGYTF	TRBV12-3/TRBV12-4	many	TRBJ1-2	TRBD1
TGCGCCAGCAGCTTGGAGGCAGGGCGCAGCCATAGCAATCAGCCCCAGCATTTT	CASSLEAGRSHSNQPQHF	TRBV5-1	NA	TRBJ1-5	NA
TGTGCCACCAGTGATCCCCCGAGGACGCGCGGCTACACCTTC	CATSDPPRTRGYTF	TRBV24-1	NA	TRBJ1-2	NA
TGCAGTGCTAGAGATGGGTTAACAGGGAATGAGCAGTTCTTC	CSARDGLTGNEQFF	TRBV20-1	NA	TRBJ2-1	NA
TGCAGCGTTGATAGGCCCCTAGCGGGTCACAATGAGCAGTTCTTC	CSVDRPLAGHNEQFF	TRBV29-1	many	TRBJ2-1	TRBD2
TGTGCCAGCAGCCCCGGGACTAGCGGGGGCGGAAGGGGGACCCAGTACTTC	CASSPGTSGGGRGTQYF	TRBV6-2/TRBV6-3	NA	TRBJ2-5	TRBD2
TGTGCCAGCAGCGGCGGGAGTTTAGAGACCCAGTACTTC	CASSGGSLETQYF	TRBV7-3	many	TRBJ2-5	TRBD2
TGTGCCAGCAGTTTACAGGAAAACACTGAAGCTTTCTTT	CASSLQENTEAFF	TRBV12-3/TRBV12-4	many	TRBJ1-1	NA
TGTGCCAGCAGCCCGAACTACTACGAGCAGTACTTC	CASSPNYYEQYF	TRBV28	many	TRBJ2-7	NA
TGTGCCAGCACAAAAGGGGACGCCTATAATTCACCCCTCCACTTT	CASTKGDAYNSPLHF	TRBV7-9	many	TRBJ1-6	NA
TGCGCCAGCAGCCCGGGACTGAACTATGGCTACACCTTC	CASSPGLNYGYTF	TRBV4-1	many	TRBJ1-2	NA
TGTGCCAGCAGTTCCCCGACTCCGGGACAGTACTCTGGAAACACCATATATTTT	CASSSPTPGQYSGNTIYF	TRBV28	medium-sized	TRBJ1-3	TRBD1
TGTGCCAGCAGTTTACTGACAGGTAAAAATGAAGCTTTCTTT	CASSLLTGKNEAFF	TRBV28	NA	TRBJ1-1	NA
TGTGCCAGCAGTAGAACTAGCGCCTCCGGGGAGCTGTTTTTT	CASSRTSASGELFF	TRBV28	NA	TRBJ2-2	TRBD2